The entry below describes one T cell receptor (beta chain). This specimen comes from a study of shared clonotypes between healthy human individuals. Per the authors' pipeline: ImmunoSEQ yielded junction-only sequences lacking quality scores, so filtering differed. The data were produced by immunoSEQ multiplex PCR, yet TCRdb's version contains in-frame clones alone and is incomplete. V, J and clone size derive from that table, while D and trimming were established from the DNA sequence. The sample has approximately 480,000 clones, over 60% seen once. Per germline, CDR1 SQVTM and CDR2 ANQGSEA. The CDR3 runs to 11 residues. V dropped 6 bases and J dropped 10; count of bases not matched to a gene: 4.

Sequencing was performed on PBMCs. The J gene is TRBJ2-1, the V gene TRBV29-1; 9 bases line up with TRBD1. This receptor was taken from a woman between 35 and 50 years old in good health. Some clones in this sample may be carry-over from other donors' samples. CDR3 DNA sequence: TGCAGCGTCCACGGACAGGGGGAGCAGTTCTTC. It specifies CSVHGQGEQFF.